This T cell receptor beta chain was sequenced during a study of blood T cells in healthy people across ages. A second roughly 6 to 12 cycle PCR used barcoded and J-beta primers. TCRdb reprocessed the 5' RACE reads via MiXCR and lists one record per CDR3 protein. Among over a million distinct CDR3 sequences listed, approximately 25% were seen once. Per-sample PBMC isolation yielded at least 6 million cells. This CDR3 spans 16 amino acids. Per germline, CDR1 MDHEN and CDR2 SYDVKM. V gave up 5 bases and J gave up 1 base, with 15 bases separating them. This same sample was also part of a study on T cells of mothers and their children.

The source material was blood. The TCR comes from a girl aged 2 to 9 in good health. The rearrangement joins TRBV28 to TRBJ1-3, with a tentative D call TRBD1 (6 bases). The CDR3: CASSPPDSRSGNTIYF. The DNA for the CDR3 is TGTGCCAGCAGTCCCCCGGACAGTCGGTCTGGAAACACCATATATTTT.